The 5 T cell receptor beta chains given below trace back to one sample, sequenced in a study of T cell repertoires in cytomegalovirus infection. TCRdb re-derived calls from the reads in MiXCR, one entry per CDR3 protein. Among 570,000 or so distinct CDR3 sequences listed, over 35% were seen once. Antigens for these TCRs are unknown. The sample here was cultured PBMCs, taken from culture after CMV antigen stimulation. All receptors derive from a human donor in good health (CMV status not recorded). Some clones in this sample may be carry-over from other donors' samples.

The chain recombines TRBV6-2 or TRBV6-3 with TRBJ2-7, with D possibly being TRBD1 or TRBD2 (6 bases each). The germline CDR1 and CDR2 sequences are MNHEY and SVGEGT. V lost 6 bases to trimming and J lost 3 bases, with 15 bases between them. The CDR3 totals 14 residues. The CDR3 nucleotides read TGTGCCAGCAGCCCACGTGGGGGGCTCTACGAGCAGTACTTC. This encodes CASSPRGGLYEQYF.

The gene calls are TRBV4-2 and TRBJ2-6; TRBD2 matches at 10 bases. The V gene end was trimmed by 4 bases and the J gene end by 0 bases; junction bases not matched to a gene: 3. The CDR3 totals 17 residues. The V gene's germline CDR1 is LGHNA and CDR2 YNFKEQ. Written as DNA, the CDR3 is TGTGCCAGCAGCCGGAGGACTAGCGGCTCTGGGGCCAACGTCCTGACTTTC. Translated, it gives CASSRRTSGSGANVLTF.

This clonotype was observed a single time. The chain has TRBV6-6 and TRBJ2-5; 10 bases match TRBD2. Per germline, CDR1 MNHNY and CDR2 SVGAGI (reference sequence). Trimming took 4 bases from V and 4 from J; bases not matched to a gene: 6. This CDR3 contains 15 residues. The CDR3 loop reads CASSSIAGGTETQYF. The CDR3 bases are TGTGCCAGCAGTTCTATAGCGGGGGGCACAGAGACCCAGTACTTC.

This clonotype was seen repeatedly, ten times or more. The J gene is TRBJ2-5, the V gene TRBV7-2; a weak D match, TRBD2 (5 bases). V was shortened by 5 bases and J by 4 bases, with 17 bases between the two germline ends. Germline CDR1 SGHTA, CDR2 FQGNSA. CDR3 length: 15 amino acids. CDR3 sequence reads: CASSPRLALAETQYF. CDR3 bases: TGTGCCAGCAGCCCCCGATTAGCGCTGGCAGAGACCCAGTACTTC.

This clonotype was observed once. One junction end does not reproduce the germline sequence, and a read error may be involved. This chain joins TRBV7-6 and TRBJ1-4; 10 nucleotides align to TRBD1. The CDR3 contains 16 residues. CDR1 and CDR2 (germline): SGHVS, FNYEAQ. The CDR3, as DNA: TGTGCCAGCAGCCATGGCTGGGACAGGGGCGCTGAAAGACTGTTTTTT. Translated: CASSHGWDRGAERLFF.